This T cell receptor (beta chain) was sequenced for a study of blood T cell repertoires in COVID-19. Trimming took 0 bases from V and 6 from J, leaving 9 bases between them. Germline CDR1 LGHNA, CDR2 YNFKEQ. This CDR3 has 14 residues. The protocol was immunoSEQ multiplex PCR, while the TCRdb copy is restricted to in-frame clones and leaves out a portion. The sample has about 140,000 clones; about 87% are singletons. The sequencing input was PBMCs or T cells enriched from blood (not recorded which). The chain employs TRBV4-2 and TRBJ1-5; D is possibly TRBD1 (5 bases). This TCR was recovered from a man aged 60 to 75 who had recovered from COVID-19. In DNA form, the CDR3 reads TGTGCCAGCAGCCAAGACCGGGGGGGTCAGCCCCAGCATTTT. Residues: CASSQDRGGQPQHF.